This entry concerns a single T cell receptor beta chain. What it binds is unknown. The data derive from a study of CD8+ T cells in alopecia areata. Points from the study as a whole: Clonality in lesional scalp, especially alopecia totalis/universalis, exceeded that of normal scalp.

There are 15 residues in the CDR3. The V end was cut by 2 bases, the J end by 5 bases, with 13 bases between. The germline CDR1 and CDR2 sequences are SGHRS and YFSETQ. Sequencing templates came from extracted RNA that was reverse transcribed into cDNA. Only in-frame clones appear in the TCRdb table, and some are missing; sequencing was by immunoSEQ multiplex PCR. The data contain about 110,000 clones, around 59% of them singletons. The origin of this receptor is a human donor in good health. This chain links TRBV5-1 with TRBJ2-2, with D tentatively TRBD1 (8 bases). The material sequenced was CD8+ T cells sorted from blood. The CDR3 DNA sequence: TGCGCCAGCAGCTTCGGACAGGGAGGGACCGGGGAGCTGTTTTTT. It encodes CASSFGQGGTGELFF.